This entry lists 23 T cell receptor beta chains sequenced from one sample in a study of tumor and adjacent non-tumor tissue in lung cancer. TCRbeta libraries were built with three rounds of nested PCR, modified from ARM-PCR. TCRdb independently ran MiXCR on the multiplex PCR reads; one entry per CDR3 protein. This table holds over 110,000 distinct CDR3 sequences, roughly 66% found once. This sample's RNA came from whole unsorted tissue. Sequences were obtained from lung tumor tissue. The receptors shown here come from a man between 60 and 75 years old with small cell lung cancer.

In regard to this clonotype: Mismatch with germline at one junction end may stem from a read error. V gene TRBV28 combines with J gene TRBJ2-1; D not certain. The CDR3 runs to 12 residues. Germline CDR1 and CDR2: MDHEN and SYDVKM. The chain's CDR3 is CVSTASYNEQFF. In DNA form, the CDR3 reads TGTGTCAGCACGGCCTCCTACAATGAGCAGTTCTTC.

This clonotype is a singleton in its sample. An end of the junction does not agree with germline; a read error may underlie this. This chain uses TRBV11-1 with TRBJ1-2; 9 bases align to TRBD1. Per the germline V gene, CDR1 is SGHAT and CDR2 is FQDESV (reference sequence). CDR3 length: 16 residues. The CDR3 region has the DNA TGTGTCAGCAGCCCGGGACAGGGACTTAACCTCTATGGCTACACCTTT. Translated, it gives CVSSPGQGLNLYGYTF.

For this clonotype: A much larger clone sits a single nucleotide away, making a read error possible. The V gene is TRBV6-5, the J gene TRBJ2-2; perhaps TRBD1 as D (5 bases). Trimming cost V 7 bases and J 1 base, with 13 bases left between them. The CDR3 extends over 15 amino acids. CDR1 and CDR2 (germline): MNHEY, SVGAGI. The CDR3 reads CASTRTWENTGELFF. The CDR3 bases are TGTGCCAGCACCCGGACATGGGAGAACACCGGGGAGCTGTTTTTT.

Turning to this clonotype: A much bigger clone sits one base away, suggesting this may be a read error. V and J are TRBV11-2 and TRBJ2-1, with D perhaps matching TRBD2 (5 bases). Trimming removed 3 bases from V and 5 bases from J, with 11 bases in between. The CDR3 sequence is 14 residues long. CDR1 and CDR2 from the germline V gene are SGHAT and FQNNGV. CDR3 coding DNA: TGTGCCAGCAGCTTCCTAGCCCAAAACAATGAGCAGTTCTTC. It codes for CASSFLAQNNEQFF.

Remarks on this clonotype: A much larger clone differs by one base, so this may be a read error. V usage is TRBV4-1 and J usage is TRBJ1-5; 9 nucleotides align to TRBD1. The CDR3 contains 16 residues. Germline values: CDR1 MGHRA, CDR2 YSYEKL. The CDR3 coding sequence is TGCGTCAGCAGCCTCTCGGGGGGGGACAGGGATCAGCCCCAGCATTTT. It encodes CVSSLSGGDRDQPQHF.

In this sample, this clonotype turned up a few times. The rearrangement joins TRBV7-9 to TRBJ2-1; weak D call: TRBD2 (5 bases). Per germline, CDR1 SEHNR and CDR2 FQNEAQ (reference sequence). Trimming left V 6 bases short and J 4 bases short, with 16 bases between. This CDR3 has 15 amino acids. This CDR3 reads CASRQDRGVYNEQFF. In DNA form, the CDR3 reads TGTGCCAGCAGGCAAGATCGGGGAGTTTACAATGAGCAGTTCTTC.

By share, this clonotype ranks as medium-sized. The rearrangement joins TRBV4-1 to TRBJ2-1, with 10 bases aligning to TRBD1. There are 15 residues in the CDR3. The V gene's germline CDR1 is MGHRA and CDR2 YSYEKL. With V trimmed by 3 bases and J by 7 bases, 6 bases remained unmatched. CDR3: CASSHGTGALNEQFF. The CDR3 bases are TGCGCCAGCAGCCATGGGACAGGGGCCCTTAATGAGCAGTTCTTC.

The rearrangement links TRBV5-1 to TRBJ2-1; 10 bases are shared with TRBD2. The CDR3 consists of 15 residues. Germline lookup yields CDR1 SGHRS and CDR2 YFSETQ. The ends lost 2 bases at V and 4 bases at J; junction bases unmatched: 3. This chain's CDR3 is CASSFASGSYNEQFF. The CDR3 bases are TGCGCCAGCAGCTTTGCTAGCGGGAGTTACAATGAGCAGTTCTTC.

At least ten counts were recorded for this clonotype. The chain has TRBV6-1 and TRBJ2-2; D remains ambiguous. V was trimmed by 8 bases and J by 2 bases, leaving 12 bases between them. CDR1 is MNHNS, CDR2 SASEGT, per germline. There are 14 residues in the CDR3. The CDR3 region has the DNA TGTGCCAGCGCACACCTACTAAACACCGGGGAGCTGTTTTTT. This sequence encodes CASAHLLNTGELFF.

The chain uses TRBV12-3 or TRBV12-4 and TRBJ2-2; 10 nucleotides line up with TRBD1. J lost 4 bases, V lost 6 bases, and 5 bases had no gene match. This CDR3 is 15 amino acids long. CDR3: CASSPGQGRTGELFF. The CDR3 nucleotides are TGTGCCAGCAGCCCGGGACAGGGGCGCACCGGGGAGCTGTTTTTT.

In this sample, this clonotype turned up many times. The rearrangement uses TRBV6-5 and TRBJ2-5; 9 bases are shared with TRBD2. CDR1 MNHEY and CDR2 SVGAGI come from the germline V gene. V gave up 6 bases and J gave up 5 bases; unmatched junction bases: 19. The CDR3 runs to 18 residues. CDR3 DNA sequence: TGTGCCAGCAGCCTCCCACCGACTAGCGGAGGGTCCATGGAGACCCAGTACTTC. This sequence encodes CASSLPPTSGGSMETQYF.

This clonotype showed up many times. V and J are TRBV20-1 and TRBJ2-1; 9 positions match TRBD2. V trimming: 1 base; J trimming: 7 bases; junction bases outside the gene matches: 5. Per germline, CDR1 DFQATT and CDR2 SNEGSKA (reference sequence). This CDR3 is built from 14 residues. Here the CDR3 DNA reads TGCAGTGCTAGAGTCCTAGCGGGACAGAATGAGCAGTTCTTC. This codes for CSARVLAGQNEQFF.

The table lists this clonotype with a few counts. The chain joins TRBV12-3 or TRBV12-4 to TRBJ2-5; D uncertain. V lost 3 bases to trimming and J lost 5 bases, with 10 bases between them. This CDR3 contains 13 residues. The CDR3 region has the DNA TGTGCCAGCAGTTTGAAGTGGGTTGAGACCCAGTACTTC. It yields the protein CASSLKWVETQYF.

For this clonotype: Possible read error: a much larger clone is one base away. V is TRBV20-1 and J is TRBJ2-3; 9 nucleotides match TRBD1. CDR1 is DFQATT, CDR2 SNEGSKA, per germline (reference sequence). The CDR3 loop spans 15 amino acids. The CDR3 is CSADGTGPNTYTQYF. For the CDR3, the DNA is TGCAGTGCTGACGGGACAGGGCCGAACACATATACGCAGTATTTT.

This clonotype showed up just a few times. The rearrangement uses TRBV6-1 and TRBJ2-1; D gene uncertain. The CDR3 is made up of 15 amino acids. Germline V gene sequence: CDR1 MNHNS, CDR2 SASEGT. The germline V and J ends were trimmed by 2 bases and 8 bases, with 16 bases remaining between them. In DNA, the CDR3 is TGTGCCAGCAGTGAACGGTTTTGGGTGGTGGATGAGCAGTTCTTC. This translates into CASSERFWVVDEQFF.

This clonotype was observed a few times. The rearrangement uses TRBV6-1 and TRBJ2-7; 10 positions match TRBD2. Germline CDR1 and CDR2: MNHNS and SASEGT. J lost 1 base, V lost 5 bases, and 17 bases had no gene match. The CDR3 runs 19 residues. CDR3 loop: CASSKCLLAGAGLSYEQYV. Here the CDR3 DNA reads TGTGCCAGCAGTAAATGCCTCCTAGCGGGAGCGGGATTATCCTACGAGCAGTACGTC.

This clonotype was observed a few times. The gene calls are TRBV6-6 and TRBJ1-2; D gene uncertain. The CDR3 consists of 12 residues. V was pared by 7 bases and J by 2 bases, with 8 bases between. Germline CDR1 reads MNHNY; CDR2 reads SVGAGI (reference sequence). CDR3 in amino acids: CASKARNYGYTF. In DNA form, the CDR3 reads TGTGCCAGCAAGGCCAGAAACTATGGCTACACCTTC.

Comments on this clonotype: The germline gene is not matched at one end of the junction; a read error may be the cause. The rearrangement links TRBV12-5 to TRBJ1-5, with TRBD1 matching 7 bases. Germline V gene sequence: CDR1 LGHNT, CDR2 FRNRAP. The CDR3 contains 16 residues. The CDR3 protein is CPSGDLRDSDNQPQHF. The CDR3 bases are TGTCCTAGTGGTGATTTGAGGGACAGCGACAATCAGCCCCAGCATTTT.

This chain connects TRBV5-5 to TRBJ2-7; 10 bases are a match to TRBD2. The V and J ends lost 8 bases and 5 bases, in that order; junction bases with no gene match: 16. The CDR3 contains 16 residues. Germline V CDR1 and CDR2: SGHKS, YYEKEE (reference sequence). The CDR3 sequence: CASRDTSGIGVNEQYF. The CDR3 DNA reads as TGTGCCAGTCGAGACACTAGCGGGATAGGTGTTAACGAGCAGTACTTC.

In regard to this clonotype: A much larger clone sits a single nucleotide away, making a read error possible. The V and J genes are TRBV4-1 and TRBJ1-2; 10 bases are shared with TRBD1. Germline CDR1 is MGHRA and CDR2 is YSYEKL. The CDR3 spans 15 residues. The CDR3 reads CAISLTPGQGYGYTF. CDR3 coding DNA: TGCGCCATCAGCCTAACTCCGGGACAGGGGTACGGCTACACCTTC.

The genes are TRBV20-1 and TRBJ2-2; maybe TRBD2 (5 bases). The V gene's germline CDR1 is DFQATT and CDR2 SNEGSKA (reference sequence). The CDR3 covers 13 residues. CDR3 in amino acids: CGCQRPNTGELFF. As DNA, the CDR3 is TGCGGTTGTCAGCGGCCGAACACCGGGGAGCTGTTTTTT.

Remarks on this clonotype: The germline gene is not matched at one end of the junction; a read error may be the cause. The chain links TRBV11-2 to TRBJ2-5; weak D call: TRBD1 (5 bases). The CDR3 length is 15 residues. In germline, CDR1 is SGHAT, CDR2 FQNNGV. This chain's CDR3 is CTSSYIGEYSETQYF. CDR3 in DNA: TGTACCAGCAGCTATATAGGGGAATATAGTGAGACCCAGTACTTC.

Comment on this clonotype: Here the CDR3 omits its conserved ending phenylalanine or tryptophan, so a read error is the likely source. The chain is built from TRBV10-3 and TRBJ2-3; a weak D match, TRBD2 (6 bases). Germline-derived CDR1 and CDR2 are ENHRY and SYGVKD. V lost 4 bases and J 2 bases, leaving 16 bases between the germline ends. The CDR3 is 16 amino acids. The CDR3 reads CAISAGSGYYTDTQYY. In DNA form, the CDR3 reads TGTGCCATCAGTGCCGGGAGCGGGTATTACACAGATACGCAGTATTAT.